This T cell receptor (beta chain) came from a study of graft-versus-host responses after intestinal transplantation. Concerning this clone: Its antigen remains unknown.

Libraries were prepared by immunoSEQ multiplex PCR; TCRdb keeps only in-frame clonotypes and omits some of them. The top ten clones hold roughly 1% of a sample with over 100,000 clones, about 90% of them seen once. CDR1 SNHLY and CDR2 FYNNEI come from the germline V gene. The CDR3 contains 17 residues. V shed 7 bases and J shed 0 bases, with 18 bases lying between them. Sequencing was performed on unstimulated CD4+ T cells sorted from spleen or lymph node cells, taken before intestinal transplant. This receptor was identified in a human donor who received an intestinal transplant. The chain couples TRBV2 to TRBJ2-2; D could derive from TRBD1 or TRBD2 (5 bases each). CDR3 loop: CASTYTGRGANTGELFF. In nucleotides, the CDR3 is TGTGCCAGCACCTACACCGGTCGGGGCGCGAACACCGGGGAGCTGTTTTTT.